This entry features one TCR beta chain sequence. These data belong to a study of control samples from healthy donors and cancer patients. Only in-frame clones appear in the TCRdb table, and some are missing; sequencing was by immunoSEQ multiplex PCR. The sample holds approximately 49,000 clones, 65% to 90% seen once. V lost 6 bases and J 0 bases, leaving 11 bases between the germline ends. Germline V gives CDR1 LNHDA, CDR2 SQIVND (reference sequence). This CDR3 spans 14 amino acids. The origin of this receptor is a woman aged 45-65 years with lung cancer. Input material: PBMCs. This chain uses TRBV19 with TRBJ1-1; no firm D call. The CDR3 here is CASSVKILNTEAFF. As DNA, the CDR3 is TGTGCCAGTAGCGTGAAGATTTTGAACACTGAAGCTTTCTTT.